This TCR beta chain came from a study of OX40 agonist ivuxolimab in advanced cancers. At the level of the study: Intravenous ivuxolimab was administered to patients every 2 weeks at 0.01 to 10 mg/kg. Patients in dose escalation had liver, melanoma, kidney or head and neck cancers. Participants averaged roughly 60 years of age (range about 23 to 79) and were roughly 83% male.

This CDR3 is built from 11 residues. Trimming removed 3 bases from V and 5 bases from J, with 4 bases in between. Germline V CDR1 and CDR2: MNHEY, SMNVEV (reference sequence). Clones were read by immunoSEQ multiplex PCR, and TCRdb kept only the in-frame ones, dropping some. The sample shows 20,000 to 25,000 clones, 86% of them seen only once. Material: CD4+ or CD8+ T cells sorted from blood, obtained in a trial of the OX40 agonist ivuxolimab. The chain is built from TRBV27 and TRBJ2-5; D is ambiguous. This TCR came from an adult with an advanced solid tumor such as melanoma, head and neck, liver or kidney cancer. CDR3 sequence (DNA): TGTGCCAGCAGTTTCCGCGAGACCCAGTACTTC. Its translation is CASSFRETQYF.